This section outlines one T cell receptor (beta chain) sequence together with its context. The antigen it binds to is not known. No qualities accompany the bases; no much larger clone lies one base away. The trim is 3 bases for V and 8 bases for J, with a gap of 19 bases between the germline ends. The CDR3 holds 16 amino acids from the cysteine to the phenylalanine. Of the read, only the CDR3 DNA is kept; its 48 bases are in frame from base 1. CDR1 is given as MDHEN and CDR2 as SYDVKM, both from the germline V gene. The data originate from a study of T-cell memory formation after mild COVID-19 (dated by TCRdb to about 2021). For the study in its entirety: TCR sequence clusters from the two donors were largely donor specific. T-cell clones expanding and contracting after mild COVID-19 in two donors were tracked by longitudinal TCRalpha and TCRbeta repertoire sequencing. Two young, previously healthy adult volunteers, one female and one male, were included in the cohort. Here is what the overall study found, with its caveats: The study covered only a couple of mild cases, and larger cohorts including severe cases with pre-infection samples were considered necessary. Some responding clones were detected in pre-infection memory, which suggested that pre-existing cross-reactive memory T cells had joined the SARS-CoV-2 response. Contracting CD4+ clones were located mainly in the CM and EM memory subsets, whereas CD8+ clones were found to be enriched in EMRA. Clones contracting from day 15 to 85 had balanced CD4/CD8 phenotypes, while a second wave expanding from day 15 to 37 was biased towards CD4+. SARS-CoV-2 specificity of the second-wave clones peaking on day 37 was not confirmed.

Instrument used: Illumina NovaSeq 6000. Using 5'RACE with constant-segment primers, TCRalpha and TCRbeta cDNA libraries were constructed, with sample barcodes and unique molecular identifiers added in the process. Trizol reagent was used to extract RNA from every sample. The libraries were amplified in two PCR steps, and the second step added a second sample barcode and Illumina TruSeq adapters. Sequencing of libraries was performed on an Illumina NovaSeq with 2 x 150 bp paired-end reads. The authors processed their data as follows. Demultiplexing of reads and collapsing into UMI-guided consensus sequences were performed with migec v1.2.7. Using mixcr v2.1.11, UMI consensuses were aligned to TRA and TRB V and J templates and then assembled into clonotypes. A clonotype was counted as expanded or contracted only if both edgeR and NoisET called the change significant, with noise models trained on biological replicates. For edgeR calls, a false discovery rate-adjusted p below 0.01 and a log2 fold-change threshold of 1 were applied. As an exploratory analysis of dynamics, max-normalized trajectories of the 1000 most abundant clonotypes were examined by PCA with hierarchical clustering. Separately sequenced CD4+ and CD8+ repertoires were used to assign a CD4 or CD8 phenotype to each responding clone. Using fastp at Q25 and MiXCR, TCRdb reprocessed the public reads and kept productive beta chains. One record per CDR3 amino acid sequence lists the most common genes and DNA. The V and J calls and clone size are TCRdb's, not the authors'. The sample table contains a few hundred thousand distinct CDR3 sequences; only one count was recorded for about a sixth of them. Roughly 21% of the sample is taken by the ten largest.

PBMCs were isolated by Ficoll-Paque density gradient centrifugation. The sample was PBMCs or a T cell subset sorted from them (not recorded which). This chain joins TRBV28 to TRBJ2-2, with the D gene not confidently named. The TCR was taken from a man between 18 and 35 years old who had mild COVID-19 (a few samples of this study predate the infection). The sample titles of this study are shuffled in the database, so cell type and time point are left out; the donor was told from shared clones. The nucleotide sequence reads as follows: TGTGCCAGCAGTTTCCTTCCGACCGAAACCCTAGGGGAGCTGTTTTTT. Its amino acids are CASSFLPTETLGELFF.